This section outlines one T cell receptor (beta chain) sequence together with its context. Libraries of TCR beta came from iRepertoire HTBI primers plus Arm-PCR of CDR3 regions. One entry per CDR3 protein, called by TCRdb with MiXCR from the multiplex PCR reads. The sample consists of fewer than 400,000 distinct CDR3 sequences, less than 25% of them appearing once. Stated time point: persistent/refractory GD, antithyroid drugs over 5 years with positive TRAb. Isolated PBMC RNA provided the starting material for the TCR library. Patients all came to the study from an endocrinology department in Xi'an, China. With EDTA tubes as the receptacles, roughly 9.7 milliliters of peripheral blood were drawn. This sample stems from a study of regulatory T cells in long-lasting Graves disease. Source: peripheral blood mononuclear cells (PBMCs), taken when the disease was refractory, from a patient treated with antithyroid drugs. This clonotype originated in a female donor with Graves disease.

CDR3 sequence: CASSGTGANQPQHF. CDR3 nucleotides: TGTGCCAGCAGCGGAACAGGGGCCAATCAGCCCCAGCATTTT. The V call is TRBV3-1, the J call TRBJ1-5; TRBD1 agrees at 7 bases. The CDR3 has 14 amino acids. In germline, CDR1 is LGHDT, CDR2 YNNKEL (reference sequence). The V segment lost 5 bases and the J segment 3 bases; nucleotides outside the gene matches: 4.